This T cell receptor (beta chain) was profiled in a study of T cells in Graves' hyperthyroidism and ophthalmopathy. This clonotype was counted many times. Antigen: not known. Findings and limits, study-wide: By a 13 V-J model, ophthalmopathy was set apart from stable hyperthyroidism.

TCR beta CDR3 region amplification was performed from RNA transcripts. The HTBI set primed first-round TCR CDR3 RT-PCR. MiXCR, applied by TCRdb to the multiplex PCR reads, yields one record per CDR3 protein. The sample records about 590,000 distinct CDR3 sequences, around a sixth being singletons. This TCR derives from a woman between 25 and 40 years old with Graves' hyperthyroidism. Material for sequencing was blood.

The CDR3 DNA is TGTGCCAGCAGTTTCGGACAAGAAAACTCTGGGGCCAACGTCCTGACTTTC. The encoded protein is CASSFGQENSGANVLTF. The chain joins TRBV28 to TRBJ2-6; weak D call: TRBD1 (5 bases). The CDR3 has 17 residues. Germline values: CDR1 MDHEN, CDR2 SYDVKM. Trimming cost V 3 bases and J 0 bases, with 12 bases left between them.